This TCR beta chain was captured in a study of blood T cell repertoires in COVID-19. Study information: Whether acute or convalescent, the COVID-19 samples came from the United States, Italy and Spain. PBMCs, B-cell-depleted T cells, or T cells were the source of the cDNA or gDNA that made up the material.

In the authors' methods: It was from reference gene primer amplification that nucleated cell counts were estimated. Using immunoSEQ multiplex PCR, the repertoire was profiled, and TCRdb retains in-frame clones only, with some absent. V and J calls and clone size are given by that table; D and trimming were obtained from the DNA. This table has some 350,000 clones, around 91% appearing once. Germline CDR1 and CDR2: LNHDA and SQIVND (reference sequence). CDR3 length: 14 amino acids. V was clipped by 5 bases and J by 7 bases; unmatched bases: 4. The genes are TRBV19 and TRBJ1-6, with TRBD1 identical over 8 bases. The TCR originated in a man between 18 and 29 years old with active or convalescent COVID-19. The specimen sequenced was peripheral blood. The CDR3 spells CASSVGQGNSPLHF. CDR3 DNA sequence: TGTGCCAGTAGTGTCGGACAGGGAAATTCACCCCTCCACTTT.